The next 10 T cell receptor beta chains were all read from a single sample in a study of T-cell reconstitution after alpha-beta-depleted transplantation in children. Using unique molecular identifiers, the investigators prepared the TCRbeta library. TCRdb passed the PCR reads through MiXCR, listing each CDR3 protein once. The sample has about 640,000 distinct CDR3 sequences, around 17% seen once. This material consisted of PBMCs from the stem cell graft donor, taken from the stem cell graft. Source of these receptors: a human donor who donated a stem cell graft to a child with acute myeloid leukemia.

The CDR3 is CASSLAEFSGEQYV. In nucleotides, the CDR3 is TGCGCCAGCAGCTTGGCCGAGTTTTCGGGGGAGCAGTACGTC. The V call is TRBV5-1, the J call TRBJ2-7; D perhaps matches TRBD2 (5 bases). CDR1 is SGHRS, CDR2 YFSETQ, per germline. CDR3 length: 14 residues. With 0 bases removed from V and 7 bases from J, the gap between germline ends came to 14 bases.

V gene TRBV24-1 combines with J gene TRBJ2-7; tentatively, D is TRBD1 or TRBD2 (5 bases each). This CDR3 has 12 residues. The ends were cut back, 7 bases at V and 4 bases at J, with 10 bases in the middle. Germline values: CDR1 KGHDR, CDR2 SFDVKD. In DNA form, the CDR3 reads TGTGCCACCAGCCGGGACGGGTACGAGCAGTACTTC. Translated: CATSRDGYEQYF.

This clonotype showed up many times. The rearrangement links TRBV7-2 to TRBJ1-5; no clear D. From germline, CDR1 is SGHTA and CDR2 FQGNSA. V was clipped by 6 bases and J by 3 bases, with 9 bases between them. This CDR3 is built from 13 residues. Written as DNA, the CDR3 is TGTGCCAGCAGGGGCAAAGACAATCAGCCCCAGCATTTT. Translation: CASRGKDNQPQHF.

There are a few counts of this clonotype. The chain joins TRBV5-1 to TRBJ2-3; 7 bases map to TRBD1. Unmatched junction bases numbered 13, after V lost 0 bases and J lost 6 bases. The CDR3 has 17 amino acids. Germline V gene sequence: CDR1 SGHRS, CDR2 YFSETQ. CDR3 residues: CASSLGLDRDLSDTQYF. The DNA for the CDR3 is TGCGCCAGCAGCTTGGGACTTGACAGGGACCTCAGCGATACGCAGTATTTT.

Ten or more counts support this clonotype. V and J are TRBV12-3 or TRBV12-4 and TRBJ2-5; TRBD2 agrees at 9 bases. The V gene end was trimmed by 1 base and the J gene end by 1 base; junction bases not matched to a gene: 4. This CDR3 spans 16 amino acids. The CDR3 coding sequence is TGTGCCAGCAGTTTAGTACTAGCGGGCGTCCAAGAGACCCAGTACTTC. This codes for CASSLVLAGVQETQYF.

This clonotype was found many times. The chain couples TRBV20-1 to TRBJ1-1, with 7 bases identical to TRBD1. The junction had 9 bases not matched to a gene; V was cut back by 3 bases and J by 5 bases. The germline CDR1 and CDR2 sequences are DFQATT and SNEGSKA (reference sequence). This CDR3 is built from 14 residues. CDR3: CSASKGAAGTEAFF. CDR3 bases: TGCAGTGCTAGTAAGGGGGCCGCGGGTACTGAAGCTTTCTTT.

This chain joins TRBV27 and TRBJ2-5, with D perhaps matching TRBD1 (6 bases). The V gene lost 6 bases and the J gene lost 5 bases, with 16 bases spanning the gap. CDR1 is MNHEY and CDR2 is SMNVEV in the germline V gene (reference sequence). There are 14 residues in the CDR3. The CDR3 coding sequence is TGTGCCAGCAGCCAGCAAGGGGGATGGGAGACCCAGTACTTC. This encodes CASSQQGGWETQYF.

This clonotype appeared many times. The chain is built from TRBV10-3 and TRBJ1-1; D is ambiguous. The germline V gene encodes CDR1 ENHRY and CDR2 SYGVKD. The CDR3 extends over 13 amino acids. V was clipped by 5 bases and J by 3 bases, with 10 bases between them. The CDR3 region has the DNA TGTGCCATCAGTCCAGTCGGAGACACTGAAGCTTTCTTT. Residues: CAISPVGDTEAFF.

There are many counts of this clonotype. The chain links TRBV29-1 to TRBJ2-7; TRBD1 matches at 8 bases. V lost 8 bases to trimming and J lost 2 bases; unmatched junction nucleotides: 14. The CDR3 runs to 15 residues. The germline gives CDR1 SQVTM, CDR2 ANQGSEA. The CDR3 DNA follows: TGCAGCACCAAACCCAACCACAGGGGGGCCTACGAGCAGTACGTC. Translating gives CSTKPNHRGAYEQYV.

This clonotype was picked up many times. The chain is built from TRBV20-1 and TRBJ1-3; 9 nucleotides agree with TRBD1. The CDR3 runs 16 residues. V dropped 5 bases and J dropped 3; count of bases not matched to a gene: 11. The germline V gene encodes CDR1 DFQATT and CDR2 SNEGSKA (reference sequence). CDR3 loop: CSALPPGQGFGNTIYF. For the CDR3, the DNA is TGCAGTGCTCTCCCTCCGGGACAGGGATTTGGAAACACCATATATTTT.